The rows below give T cell receptor beta chains drawn from one sample of a study of regulatory T cells in long-lasting Graves disease. Each CDR3 protein gets one entry after TCRdb re-called the multiplex PCR reads with MiXCR. The profile covers 440,000 or so distinct CDR3 sequences, with over 15% appearing a single time and about 10% taken by the ten largest. This sample also appeared in a second study, on T cells in Graves' hyperthyroidism and ophthalmopathy.

This sample comprised peripheral blood mononuclear cells (PBMCs), obtained at new diagnosis, from a patient treated with antithyroid drugs. These receptors all come from a woman aged 25 to 39 with Graves disease. Both conserved end residues are trimmed from each CDR3. Fields, in order: J gene, V gene, CDR3 protein.

>TRBJ2-2|TRBV5-1
ASSFTPIGRTGELF
>TRBJ2-3|TRBV15
ATSRVGSTDTQY
>TRBJ2-1|TRBV7-6
ASSLAYPRDPAYNEQF
>TRBJ2-7|TRBV20-1
SARDGRDGTYEQY
>TRBJ2-1|TRBV20-1
SASVSGSPYNEQF
>TRBJ2-2|TRBV12-3/TRBV12-4
ASSSGLAGSNTGELF
>TRBJ2-1|TRBV13
ASSSLNDEQF
>TRBJ2-7|TRBV10-3
AISEGIYEQY
>TRBJ2-7|TRBV7-9
ASGTSGAYEQY
>TRBJ2-7|TRBV20-1
SATRLSEQY
>TRBJ2-7|TRBV7-2
ASSPMDRVYEQY
>TRBJ1-1|TRBV18
ASTTTLINTEAF
>TRBJ2-7|TRBV11-2
ASSGGILKQY
>TRBJ2-3|TRBV27
ASSQLAGGPSSTDTQY
>TRBJ2-1|TRBV27
ASSPGLVYNEQF
>TRBJ2-5|TRBV12-5
ASGSDRGTQETQY
>TRBJ2-7|TRBV6-1
ASRPIAGSSYEQY
>TRBJ2-1|TRBV30
AWSAGTSGNEQF
>TRBJ1-1|TRBV29-1
SSHTGNTEAF
>TRBJ2-3|TRBV7-6
ASSLGDRRV
>TRBJ2-7|TRBV2
ASSDGLAGGRSYEQY
>TRBJ2-1|TRBV5-1
ASSLAGRSSYNEQF
>TRBJ2-1|TRBV7-9
ASQITTGGPSAYNEQF
>TRBJ2-4|TRBV20-1
SAGLAGAKNIQY
>TRBJ1-6|TRBV28
ASSPGTGHSPLH
>TRBJ2-5|TRBV7-2
ASSLFGVIRETQY
>TRBJ2-7|TRBV5-1
ASSLGYRRIGEQY
>TRBJ2-5|TRBV20-1
SAASGRETQY
>TRBJ2-1|TRBV27
ASSLTPGQNEQF
>TRBJ1-2|TRBV7-9
ASSLTDYGYT
>TRBJ2-1|TRBV12-3/TRBV12-4
ASSLGREVGEQF
>TRBJ2-4|TRBV7-6
ASSLRPGSAKNIQY
>TRBJ2-6|TRBV29-1
SVEESNRVTSGANVLT
>TRBJ1-2|TRBV6-5
ASSSRGRFNYGYT
>TRBJ2-7|TRBV7-3
ASGLAGSGRSEQY
>TRBJ2-5|TRBV7-9
ASRIDRVQETQY
>TRBJ2-1|TRBV10-3
AIRTSDSIYNEQF
>TRBJ1-4|TRBV7-8
ASSLLAVSEKLF
>TRBJ1-4|TRBV28
ATRSGSFVKLF
>TRBJ2-7|TRBV6-6
ASSYSGGSTREEY
>TRBJ1-2|TRBV10-3
AISESGHTGYT
>TRBJ2-5|TRBV6-5
ASSWQETQY
>TRBJ2-7|TRBV5-6
ASSLGGSAAGEINEQY
>TRBJ2-1|TRBV9
ASSDGGSEQF
>TRBJ2-5|TRBV7-2
ASSPPYSQETQY
>TRBJ1-1|TRBV9
ASSKTGGGAAEAF
>TRBJ1-1|TRBV7-3
ASSPTEGPNTEAF
>TRBJ1-5|TRBV7-2
ASSPSGNSNQPQH
>TRBJ2-1|TRBV4-2
ASSQAARIATYNEQF
>TRBJ1-3|TRBV12-3/TRBV12-4
ASSSQGAGNTIY
>TRBJ2-4|TRBV18
ASSPGSAAKNIQY
>TRBJ2-3|TRBV29-1
SGINRERTDTQY
>TRBJ1-5|TRBV12-3/TRBV12-4
ASSRRGLLSGNQPQH